This paragraph reports one TCR beta chain. Antigen unknown. Data came from immunoSEQ multiplex PCR; TCRdb stores just in-frame clones and leaves some out. The table lists 85,000 to 120,000 clones, 80% to 95% of them singletons, with 0.9% to 1.4% in the top ten. This specimen belongs to a study of siplizumab effects on memory and regulatory T cells. General study findings and limits: Naive or memory phenotype was unassignable for roughly 75-96% of proliferating CD4+ or CD8+ clones. Suppression by proliferating Tregs derived from siplizumab cultures was not verified. Mappable CD4+ clones that were alloreactive averaged about 69% Treg-derived with siplizumab versus approximately 29% in controls.

V lost 5 bases to trimming and J lost 6 bases, with 8 bases between them. Germline-derived CDR1 and CDR2 are SEHNR and FQNEAQ (reference sequence). This CDR3 is 13 amino acids long. The chain couples TRBV7-9 to TRBJ2-6; D gene unclear. Sequences were obtained from CD4+ T cells sorted from blood. The TCR comes from a human donor in good health. CDR3: CASSRGTANVLTF. Written as DNA, the CDR3 is TGTGCCAGCAGCCGAGGCACGGCCAACGTCCTGACTTTC.